This T cell receptor (beta chain) derives from a study of vaccination and CD4 T cells after COVID-19. The Oncomine TCR Beta short-read assay sequenced DNA from cultured CD4+ T cells. TCRdb reprocessed the PCR reads via MiXCR and lists one record per CDR3 protein. The sample consists of 8,500 to 14,000 distinct CDR3 sequences, around 28% of them appearing once. For this clonotype: What it recognizes is unknown.

Treatment here: roughly 11-day PBMC culture with coronavirus spike peptide pools or control peptides (ViraFEST assay). Germline-derived CDR1 and CDR2 are SGHTA and FQGNSA. CDR3 size: 14 residues. Trimming took 5 bases from V and 10 from J; bases not matched to a gene: 8. The TCR originated in a human donor with COVID-19. The chain employs TRBV7-2 and TRBJ1-6, with 7 bases aligning to TRBD1. The material sequenced was cultured CD4+ T cells from blood. The CDR3 coding sequence is TGTGCCAGCAGCGCTCGACAGGGTCGATCACCCCTCCACTTT. Protein sequence: CASSARQGRSPLHF.